This T cell receptor (beta chain) was sequenced in a study of human T cells and chemical hapten exposure. As for the study in general: Patch tests of 0.01% DPC on the upper back were read at 6 days.

TCRdb re-called the RACE reads through MiXCR, storing one row per CDR3 protein. The sample lists some 170,000 distinct CDR3 sequences, 20% to 25% occurring once. Points from the study as a whole: Positively correlated with patch test score were the counts of PT1 expanded TCRs. Healthy individuals' immune responses may differ from those of donors, who had alopecia.

This clonotype was observed a handful of times. The antigen remains unidentified. V lost 1 base and J 6 bases, leaving 10 bases between the germline ends. CDR1 is SGHRS and CDR2 is YFSETQ in the germline V gene. The length of the CDR3 is 13 residues. This sample's time point: patch test 1, 2 weeks after DPC sensitization. Treatment described: therapeutic diphenylcyclopropenone sensitization with weekly scalp DPC. The chain links TRBV5-1 to TRBJ1-1; D not resolved. The sample here was whole blood, taken in connection with sensitization to the hapten diphenylcyclopropenone (DPC). The sequence derives from a woman in her forties or fifties with alopecia areata. Some clones in this sample may be carry-over from other donors' samples. For the CDR3, the DNA is TGCGCCAGCAGCTTGAAAGAAGCGGCTGAAGCTTTCTTT. This encodes CASSLKEAAEAFF.